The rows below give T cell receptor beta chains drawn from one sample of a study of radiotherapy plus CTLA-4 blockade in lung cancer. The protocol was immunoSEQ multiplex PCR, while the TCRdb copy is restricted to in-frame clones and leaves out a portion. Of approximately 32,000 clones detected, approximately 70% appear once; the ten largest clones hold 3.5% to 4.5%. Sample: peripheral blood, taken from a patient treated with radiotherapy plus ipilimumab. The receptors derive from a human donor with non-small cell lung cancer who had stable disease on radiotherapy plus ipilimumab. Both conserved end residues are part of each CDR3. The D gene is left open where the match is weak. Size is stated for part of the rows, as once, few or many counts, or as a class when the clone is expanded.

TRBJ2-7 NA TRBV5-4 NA TGTGCCAGCAGCTTGGGGGCAGGGGAGGCGAACGAGCAGTACTTC CASSLGAGEANEQYF
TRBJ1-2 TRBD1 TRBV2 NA TGTGCCAGCAGTGCTAACAGGGGCGGCTATGGCTACACCTTC CASSANRGGYGYTF
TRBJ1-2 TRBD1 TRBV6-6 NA TGTGCCAGCAGTCCTACAGGGGACTATGGCTACACCTTC CASSPTGDYGYTF
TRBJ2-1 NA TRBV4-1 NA TGCGCCAGCTTTCCGATCGGAGGGCCTAGCTCCTACAATGAGCAGTTCTTC CASFPIGGPSSYNEQFF
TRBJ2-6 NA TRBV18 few TGTGCCAGCTCACCACAGAAGGGGTCTGGGGCCAACGTCCTGACTTTC CASSPQKGSGANVLTF
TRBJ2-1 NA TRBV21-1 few TGTGCCAGCCGCGAGTACAGCAACAATGAGCAGTTCTTC CASREYSNNEQFF
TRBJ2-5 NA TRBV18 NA TGTGCCAGCTCATCGCACCTTGGGGAGACCCAGTACTTC CASSSHLGETQYF
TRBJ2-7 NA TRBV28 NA TGTGCCAGCAGTTTGTTGGGGGTTCAAAAATCTTACGAGCAGTACTTC CASSLLGVQKSYEQYF
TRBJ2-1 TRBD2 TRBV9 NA TGTGCCAGCAGCGTAGCTACTAGCGGGAGTTTCAATGAGCAGTTCTTC CASSVATSGSFNEQFF
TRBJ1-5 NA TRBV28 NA TGTGCCTCAACAGAAACCGTTTCCCGAAATCAGCCCCAGCATTTT CASTETVSRNQPQHF
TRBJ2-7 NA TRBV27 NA TGTGCCAGCAGTTTATCGAGTCTCTACGAGCAGTACTTC CASSLSSLYEQYF
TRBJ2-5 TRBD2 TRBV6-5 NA TGTGCCAGCAGTTCGCTTCGGGGGGGGCGGTGGGAGACCCAGTACTTC CASSSLRGGRWETQYF
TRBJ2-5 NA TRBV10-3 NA TGTGCCATCAGTGAGGGGGGAAGAGCCCAGTACTTC CAISEGGRAQYF
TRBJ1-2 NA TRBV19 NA TGTGCCTCAATGGGGCGGCAGGTCTATGGCTACACCTTC CASMGRQVYGYTF
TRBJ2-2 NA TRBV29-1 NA TGCAGCGTTGGCCTATACACCGGGGAGCTGTTTTTT CSVGLYTGELFF
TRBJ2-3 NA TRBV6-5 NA TGTGCCAGCAGAGGCACAGATACGCAGTATTTT CASRGTDTQYF
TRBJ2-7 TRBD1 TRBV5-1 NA TGCGCCAGCAGCCAGGACGGGACAGTTTACGAGCAGTACTTC CASSQDGTVYEQYF
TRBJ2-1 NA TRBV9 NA TGTGCCAGCAGCGTAGGACCAGGTCTGAATGAGCAGTTCTTC CASSVGPGLNEQFF
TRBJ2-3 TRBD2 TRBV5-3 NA TGTGCCAGAAGCTTGGGGGTTGCGCTAGCGGAGAGCACAGATACGCAGTATTTT CARSLGVALAESTDTQYF
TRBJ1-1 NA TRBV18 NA TGTGCCAGCTCACCACCAAAAACCAGGGGAGGGAACACTGAAGCTTTCTTT CASSPPKTRGGNTEAFF
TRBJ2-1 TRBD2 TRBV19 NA TGTGCCGTATCTAGCGGGAGGGCCAATGAGCAGTTCTTC CAVSSGRANEQFF
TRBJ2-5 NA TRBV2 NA TGTGCCAGCACAAGTTACAGGACCAGGGCCCAGTACTTC CASTSYRTRAQYF
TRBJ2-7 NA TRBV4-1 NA TGCGCCAGCAGCCAATTCTCCCTTATGGCCTACGAGCAGTACTTC CASSQFSLMAYEQYF
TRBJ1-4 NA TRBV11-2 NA TGTGCCAGCAGCTTAAACCCGCGTGAAAAACTGTTTTTT CASSLNPREKLFF
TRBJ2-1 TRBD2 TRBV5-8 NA TGTGCCAGCAGCTCCTGGACTAGCGGGAGGGTAGGCAATGAGCAGTTCTTC CASSSWTSGRVGNEQFF
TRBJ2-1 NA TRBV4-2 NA TGTGCCAGCAGCCAAGGGGGAGTGACAAATTACAATGAGCAGTTCTTC CASSQGGVTNYNEQFF
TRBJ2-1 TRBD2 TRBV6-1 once TGTGCCAGCAGTGGGGACTGGCGGGAGCCATATGAGCAGTTCTTC CASSGDWREPYEQFF
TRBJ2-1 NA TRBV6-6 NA TGTGCCAGCAGTTACACTAGAAGTGCGGTCAATGAGCAGTTCTTC CASSYTRSAVNEQFF
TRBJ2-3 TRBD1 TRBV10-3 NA TGTGCCATCAACAGGGGGACAGATACGCAGTATTTT CAINRGTDTQYF
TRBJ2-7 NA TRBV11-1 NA TGTGCCAGCAGCTTAGTTAGCTACGAGCAGTACTTC CASSLVSYEQYF
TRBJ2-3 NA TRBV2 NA TGTGCCAGCGGGAGGACAGTCACAGATACGCAGTATTTT CASGRTVTDTQYF
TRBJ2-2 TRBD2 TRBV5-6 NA TGTGCCAGCAGCCCGGGGACTAGCGGGAGGCACACCGGGGAGCTGTTTTTT CASSPGTSGRHTGELFF
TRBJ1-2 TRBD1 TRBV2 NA TGTGCCTGGACAGGAAACTATGGCTACACCTTC CAWTGNYGYTF